These 23 T cell receptor beta chains share one sample of origin, sequenced in a study of beta chain features in type 1 diabetes. Expressed TCRB transcripts got sequenced, as all isolated RNA was reverse transcribed. Some clones are missing from TCRdb's copy, which holds only in-frame ones; the method was immunoSEQ multiplex PCR. Of around 450,000 clones in the sample, 9.5% to 12% were seen once. The sample consisted of naive CD4+ T cells from blood. These receptor sequences come from a woman under 30 in good health.

Notes on this clone: Distinct nucleotide sequences in the sample also encode this CDR3. The chain employs TRBV7-9 and TRBJ1-6; D uncertain. The CDR3 extends over 13 amino acids. Germline values: CDR1 SEHNR, CDR2 FQNEAQ (reference sequence). V lost 5 bases and J 9 bases, leaving 11 bases between the germline ends. The CDR3 bases are TGTGCCAGCAGCGGCCAGGAAGGTTCACCCCTCCACTTT. Protein: CASSGQEGSPLHF.

This clone was detected a few times. The rearrangement joins TRBV2 to TRBJ2-4; D is uncertain. This CDR3 contains 15 residues. Germline V lookup: CDR1 SNHLY, CDR2 FYNNEI. The V end was cut by 1 base, the J end by 0 bases, with 7 bases between. The CDR3 coding sequence is TGTGCCAGCAGTGAAGGCCTTAGAGCCAAAAACATTCAGTACTTC. Amino acids: CASSEGLRAKNIQYF.

The genes are TRBV15 and TRBJ2-7; 8 bases are shared with TRBD1. J gave up 0 bases and V 4 bases, and 5 bases lay outside the gene matches. There are 15 residues in the CDR3. CDR1 is LNHNV, CDR2 YYDKDF, per germline (reference sequence). CDR3 in DNA: TGTGCCACCAGCAAAGGACAGGGAAGCTCCTACGAGCAGTACTTC. This gives the protein CATSKGQGSSYEQYF.

The rearrangement links TRBV5-1 to TRBJ2-1; 7 bases line up with TRBD2. This CDR3 spans 14 amino acids. V trimming: 5 bases; J trimming: 9 bases; junction bases outside the gene matches: 11. Germline V lookup: CDR1 SGHRS, CDR2 YFSETQ. The CDR3 here is CASSQGRGASEQFF. Written as DNA, the CDR3 is TGCGCCAGCAGTCAAGGGAGGGGAGCAAGTGAGCAGTTCTTC.

This clone was counted between two and nine times. The chain links TRBV5-6 to TRBJ2-1; D remains unclear. Trimming left V 5 bases short and J 10 bases short, with 10 bases between. CDR1 and CDR2 from the germline V gene are SGHDT and YYEEEE. The CDR3 sequence is 11 residues long. CDR3 residues: CASSQFGEQFF. CDR3 sequence (DNA): TGTGCCAGCAGTCAATTCGGGGAGCAGTTCTTC.

This chain joins TRBV11-3 and TRBJ2-1; no clear D. This CDR3 comprises 14 residues. Germline CDR1 is SGHNT and CDR2 is YENEEA. V was trimmed by 2 bases and J by 1 base, leaving 6 bases between them. CDR3 in DNA: TGTGCCAGCAGCTTAACCGGGTCCTACAATGAGCAGTTCTTC. As protein: CASSLTGSYNEQFF.

The rearrangement uses TRBV7-3 and TRBJ2-7, with D hard to call. CDR1 is SGHTA and CDR2 is FQGTGA in the germline V gene. CDR3 size: 15 residues. V was clipped by 1 base and J by 2 bases, with 12 bases between them. The CDR3 protein is CASSLRPGRAYEQYF. In DNA form, the CDR3 reads TGTGCCAGCAGCTTAAGACCCGGCCGGGCCTACGAGCAGTACTTC. The full variable domain, completed using reference TRBV7-3 and TRBJ2-7, is GAGVSQTPSNKVTEKGKYVELRCDPISGHTALYWYRQSLGQGPEFLIYFQGTGAADDSGLPNDRFFAVRPEGSVSTLKIQRTERGDSAVYLCASSLRPGRAYEQYFGPGTRLTVT.

This clone came up a few times. This chain joins TRBV5-1 and TRBJ2-5; 10 bases match TRBD1. The germline CDR1 and CDR2 sequences are SGHRS and YFSETQ. The trim removed 4 bases at V and 7 bases at J, leaving 7 bases unmatched. The CDR3 runs 14 residues. In nucleotides, the CDR3 is TGCGCCAGCAGCACCGGGACAGGGGTTATGACCCAGTACTTC. It codes for CASSTGTGVMTQYF.

V gene TRBV7-2 combines with J gene TRBJ2-3, with a weak D call TRBD1 (5 bases). Germline V gene sequence: CDR1 SGHTA, CDR2 FQGNSA. The CDR3 is 15 amino acids. V was cut by 5 bases and J by 2 bases, with 14 bases left in between. In DNA, the CDR3 is TGTGCCAGCAGCGGCGGTGCCAGGGTCACAGATACGCAGTATTTT. Protein sequence: CASSGGARVTDTQYF.

This clone has more than one count but fewer than ten. The chain uses TRBV5-6 and TRBJ2-5; D gene uncertain. The V and J ends lost 1 base and 8 bases respectively, with 9 bases between them. CDR1 and CDR2 (germline): SGHDT, YYEEEE. The CDR3 extends over 12 amino acids. Here the CDR3 reads CASSLRPLTQYF. CDR3 DNA sequence: TGTGCCAGCAGCTTGAGACCGCTCACCCAGTACTTC.

In DNA, the CDR3 is TGTGCCAGCAGCAGGGTCGGCAAAACCTACGAGCAGTACTTC. This gives the protein CASSRVGKTYEQYF. The rearrangement joins TRBV6-5 to TRBJ2-7; D may be TRBD1 (5 bases). Germline assignment: CDR1 MNHEY and CDR2 SVGAGI. This CDR3 spans 14 amino acids. V gave up 6 bases and J gave up 2 bases, with 14 bases separating them.

The genes are TRBV4-2 and TRBJ2-7; D is ambiguous. Germline CDR1 and CDR2: LGHNA and YNFKEQ. Trimming removed 4 bases from V and 1 base from J, with 11 bases in between. CDR3 length equals 14 residues. The chain's CDR3 is CASSPAPVSYEQYV. As DNA, the CDR3 is TGTGCCAGCAGCCCGGCACCGGTTTCCTACGAGCAGTACGTC.

In its sample, this clone was seen a few times. V is TRBV7-3 and J is TRBJ2-5; 10 nucleotides align to TRBD2. The CDR3 has 15 amino acids. Germline-derived CDR1 and CDR2 are SGHTA and FQGTGA. The junction had 5 bases not matched to a gene; V was cut back by 5 bases and J by 2 bases. The CDR3 sequence: CASSLGLAAQETQYF. The CDR3 coding sequence is TGTGCCAGCAGCCTCGGACTAGCGGCACAAGAGACCCAGTACTTC.

The gene calls are TRBV10-3 and TRBJ2-5; 7 bases line up with TRBD1. Germline V lookup: CDR1 ENHRY, CDR2 SYGVKD. CDR3 length equals 14 residues. V shed 6 bases and J 5 bases; nucleotides not matched to a gene: 9. CDR3 DNA sequence: TGTGCCATCAGGGCGACAGGGCCAGATGAGACCCAGTACTTC. Translation gives CAIRATGPDETQYF.

The rearrangement uses TRBV6-5 and TRBJ2-6; no reliable D call. Per germline, CDR1 MNHEY and CDR2 SVGAGI. Trimming took 7 bases from V and 4 from J, leaving 11 bases between them. CDR3 length equals 14 residues. This chain's CDR3 is CASMGDQGANVLTF. CDR3 in DNA: TGTGCCAGCATGGGCGATCAAGGGGCCAACGTCCTGACTTTC.

The chain couples TRBV4-3 to TRBJ1-4; 8 positions match TRBD1. Germline trimming cut 0 bases from V and 6 bases from J; bases unmatched to any gene: 6. Germline CDR1 is LGHNA and CDR2 is YSLEER. There are 16 residues in the CDR3. Here the CDR3 reads CASSQDSRGRDEKLFF. Here the CDR3 DNA reads TGCGCCAGCAGCCAAGATAGCAGGGGGCGCGATGAAAAACTGTTTTTT.

This rearrangement joins TRBV7-9 to TRBJ2-1, with D possibly matching TRBD1 (6 bases). Between the trimmed V and J ends, which lost 6 bases and 10 bases, there was a span of 28 bases. The CDR3 covers 17 residues. Germline V gene lookup returns CDR1 SEHNR and CDR2 FQNEAQ (reference sequence). The CDR3 sequence: CASSPSSWDMGNLEQFF. CDR3 nucleotides: TGTGCCAGCAGTCCTAGCAGCTGGGACATGGGTAATTTGGAGCAGTTCTTC.

V and J are TRBV14 and TRBJ2-7; TRBD1 is a possible D gene (5 bases). The CDR3 contains 14 residues. Germline loops: CDR1 SGHDN, CDR2 FVKESK. V shed 2 bases and J shed 3 bases, with 11 bases lying between them. This chain's CDR3 is CASSQSLGLYEQYF. The CDR3 DNA follows: TGTGCCAGCAGCCAATCCTTGGGGCTCTACGAGCAGTACTTC.

The V call is TRBV7-3, the J call TRBJ2-2; D remains unclear. CDR1 and CDR2 (germline): SGHTA, FQGTGA. The CDR3 sequence is 14 residues long. Trimming took off 5 bases at V and 6 bases at J, with 13 bases between the two ends. The CDR3 coding sequence is TGTGCCAGCAGCCCAGGCAGTACGGCCGGGGAGCTGTTTTTT. Its translation: CASSPGSTAGELFF.

This chain links TRBV7-9 with TRBJ2-6; D tentatively reads TRBD1 or TRBD2 (5 bases each). The V gene lost 3 bases and the J gene lost 0 bases, with 12 bases spanning the gap. The CDR3 has 17 residues. CDR1 is SEHNR, CDR2 FQNEAQ, per germline (reference sequence). DNA for the CDR3: TGTGCCAGCAGCTTCGGGGCTCAGAGCTCTGGGGCCAACGTCCTGACTTTC. It encodes CASSFGAQSSGANVLTF. The full variable domain, with the rest looked up from reference TRBV7-9 and TRBJ2-6, is DTGVSQNPRHKITKRGQNVTFRCDPISEHNRLYWYRQTLGQGPEFLTYFQNEAQLEKSRLLSDRFSAERPKGSFSTLEIQRTEQGDSAMYLCASSFGAQSSGANVLTFGAGSRLTVL.

This clone has just a few counts. The chain joins TRBV4-2 to TRBJ2-1; D gene uncertain. The CDR3 is 15 amino acids. In germline, CDR1 is LGHNA, CDR2 YNFKEQ. Trimming took 1 base from V and 7 from J, leaving 14 bases between them. The CDR3 reads CASSQGLPGTNEQFF. CDR3 nucleotide sequence: TGTGCCAGCAGCCAAGGACTCCCTGGAACGAATGAGCAGTTCTTC.

Turning to this clone: The same CDR3 is also encoded by other DNA sequences in this sample. V gene TRBV7-9 combines with J gene TRBJ1-2, with D perhaps matching TRBD1 (6 bases). V lost 3 bases and J 6 bases, leaving 11 bases between the germline ends. There are 13 residues in the CDR3. Germline CDR1 is SEHNR and CDR2 is FQNEAQ (reference sequence). CDR3 sequence: CASSFGQGHGYTF. As DNA, the CDR3 is TGTGCCAGCAGCTTTGGCCAGGGGCATGGCTACACCTTC.

This chain links TRBV27 with TRBJ2-1; 8 bases line up with TRBD2. Looked up from germline, CDR1 is MNHEY and CDR2 is SMNVEV (reference sequence). This CDR3 is built from 17 residues. The trim removed 0 bases at V and 4 bases at J, leaving 8 bases unmatched. In DNA, the CDR3 is TGTGCCAGCAGTTTATCGGTCGTTAGCGGGAAATACAATGAGCAGTTCTTC. It encodes CASSLSVVSGKYNEQFF.